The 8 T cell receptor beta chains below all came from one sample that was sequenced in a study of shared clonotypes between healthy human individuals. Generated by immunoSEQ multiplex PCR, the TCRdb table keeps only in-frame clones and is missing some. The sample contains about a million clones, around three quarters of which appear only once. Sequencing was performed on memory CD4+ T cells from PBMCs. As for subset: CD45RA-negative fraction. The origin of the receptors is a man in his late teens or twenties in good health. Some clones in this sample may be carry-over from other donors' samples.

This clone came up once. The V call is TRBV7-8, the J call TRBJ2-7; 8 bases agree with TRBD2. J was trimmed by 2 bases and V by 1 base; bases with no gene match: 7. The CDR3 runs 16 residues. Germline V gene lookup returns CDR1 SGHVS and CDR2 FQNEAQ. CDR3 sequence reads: CASSLGGLAGAYEQYF. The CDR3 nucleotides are TGTGCCAGCAGCTTAGGCGGTCTAGCGGGCGCCTACGAGCAGTACTTC.

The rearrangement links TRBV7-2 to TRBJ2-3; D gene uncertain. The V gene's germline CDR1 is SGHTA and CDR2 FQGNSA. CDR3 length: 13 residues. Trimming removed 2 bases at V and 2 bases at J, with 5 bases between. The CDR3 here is CASSLPNTDTQYF. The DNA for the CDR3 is TGTGCCAGCAGCTTACCCAACACAGATACGCAGTATTTT. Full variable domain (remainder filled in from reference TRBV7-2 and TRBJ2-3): GAGVSQSPSNKVTEKGKDVELRCDPISGHTALYWYRQSLGQGLEFLIYFQGNSAPDKSGLPSDRFSAERTGGSVSTLTIQRTQQEDSAVYLCASSLPNTDTQYFGPGTRLTVL.

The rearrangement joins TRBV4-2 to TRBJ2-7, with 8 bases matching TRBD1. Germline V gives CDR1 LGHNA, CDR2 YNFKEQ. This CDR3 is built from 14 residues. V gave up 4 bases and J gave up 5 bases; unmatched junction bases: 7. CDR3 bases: TGTGCCAGCAGCCTTCGGACAGGGACGAACGAGCAGTACTTC. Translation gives CASSLRTGTNEQYF.

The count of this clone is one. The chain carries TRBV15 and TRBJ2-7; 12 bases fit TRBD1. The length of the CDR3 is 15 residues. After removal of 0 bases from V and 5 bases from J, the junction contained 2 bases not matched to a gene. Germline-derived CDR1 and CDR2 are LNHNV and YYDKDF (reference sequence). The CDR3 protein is CATSRDGTGGDEQYF. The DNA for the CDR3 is TGTGCCACCAGCAGAGATGGGACAGGGGGCGACGAGCAGTACTTC. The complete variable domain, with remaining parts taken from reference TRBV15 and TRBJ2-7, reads DAMVIQNPRYQVTQFGKPVTLSCSQTLNHNVMYWYQQKSSQAPKLLFHYYDKDFNNEADTPDNFQSRRPNTSFCFLDIRSPGLGDTAMYLCATSRDGTGGDEQYFGPGTRLTVT.

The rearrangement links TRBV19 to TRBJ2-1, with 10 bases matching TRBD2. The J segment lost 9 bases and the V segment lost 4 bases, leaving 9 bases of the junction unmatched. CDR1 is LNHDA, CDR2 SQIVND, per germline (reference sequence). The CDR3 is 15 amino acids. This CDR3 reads CASSTPSGRSGEQFF. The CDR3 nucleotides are TGTGCCAGTAGTACCCCTAGCGGGAGATCTGGTGAGCAGTTCTTC.

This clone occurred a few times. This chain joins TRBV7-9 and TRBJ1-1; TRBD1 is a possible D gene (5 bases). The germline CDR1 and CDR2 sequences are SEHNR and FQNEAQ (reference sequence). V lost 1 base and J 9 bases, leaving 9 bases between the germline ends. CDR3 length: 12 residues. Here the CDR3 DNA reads TGTGCCAGCAGCTTAGTGGCAGGGCAAGCTTTCTTT. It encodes CASSLVAGQAFF. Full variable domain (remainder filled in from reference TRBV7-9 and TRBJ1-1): DTGVSQNPRHKITKRGQNVTFRCDPISEHNRLYWYRQTLGQGPEFLTYFQNEAQLEKSRLLSDRFSAERPKGSFSTLEIQRTEQGDSAMYLCASSLVAGQAFFGQGTRLTVV.

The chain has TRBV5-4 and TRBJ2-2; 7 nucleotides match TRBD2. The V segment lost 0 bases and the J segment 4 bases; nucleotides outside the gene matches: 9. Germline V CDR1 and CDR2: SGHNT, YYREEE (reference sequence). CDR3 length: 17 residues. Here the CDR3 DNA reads TGTGCCAGCAGCTTGGGAGGGACTAACTTGGGCACCGGGGAGCTGTTTTTT. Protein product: CASSLGGTNLGTGELFF.

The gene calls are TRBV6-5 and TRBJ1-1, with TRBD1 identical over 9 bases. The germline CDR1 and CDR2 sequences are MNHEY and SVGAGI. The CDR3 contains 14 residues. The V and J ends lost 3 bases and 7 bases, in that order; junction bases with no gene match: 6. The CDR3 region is CASSYADRGSEAFF. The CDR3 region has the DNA TGTGCCAGCAGTTATGCCGACAGGGGGAGTGAAGCTTTCTTT.